Listed below are T cell receptor beta chains from one sample, sequenced in a study of T cells in Graves' hyperthyroidism and ophthalmopathy. TCRdb fed the multiplex PCR reads into MiXCR, producing one record per CDR3 protein. Counted here are about 500,000 distinct CDR3 sequences, about 16% occurring once; the ten biggest clones make up 25% to 30%. The sequencing input was blood. Source of these receptors: a woman in her 30s with Graves' ophthalmopathy. The CDR3 runs from the conserved cysteine through the conserved F or W. A D gene is named only where the DNA matches it firmly. Size values are once, few and many counts, or a class for expanded clones, and some rows have none.

abundance	v_gene	j_gene	len	d_gene	CDR3aa	CDR3nt
once	TRBV7-3	TRBJ2-2	16	-	CASSLIAGTNTGELFF	TGTGCCAGCAGCTTAATCGCAGGGACTAACACCGGGGAGCTGTTTTTT
-	TRBV5-4	TRBJ2-3	17	-	CASSKDSLPTRTDTQYF	TGTGCCAGCAGCAAGGACAGTCTACCCACACGCACAGATACGCAGTATTTT
-	TRBV15	TRBJ1-2	15	-	CATSRVSAGVHGYTF	TGTGCCACCAGCAGAGTTTCAGCAGGGGTCCATGGCTACACCTTC
many	TRBV6-1	TRBJ2-5	13	-	CASRKGQEETQYF	TGTGCCAGCCGAAAGGGGCAGGAGGAGACCCAGTACTTC
many	TRBV12-3/TRBV12-4	TRBJ1-1	13	-	CASSLNLNAEAFF	TGTGCCAGCAGTTTAAATCTTAACGCTGAAGCTTTCTTT
many	TRBV4-1	TRBJ1-1	13	-	CASSPDRSNEAFF	TGCGCCAGCAGTCCCGACAGGTCCAATGAAGCTTTCTTT
many	TRBV2	TRBJ2-7	14	-	CASSERDTPYEQYF	TGTGCCAGCAGTGAAAGGGACACCCCCTACGAGCAGTACTTC
-	TRBV6-2/TRBV6-3	TRBJ1-2	15	-	CASSYGDIKYYGYTF	TGTGCCAGCAGTTACGGGGACATCAAATACTATGGCTACACCTTC
few	TRBV15	TRBJ2-2	14	-	CATSSGLGGGELFF	TGTGCCACCAGCAGTGGTTTAGGTGGCGGGGAGCTGTTTTTT
many	TRBV2	TRBJ2-4	15	TRBD1	CASSHGQGKKNIQYF	TGTGCCAGCAGTCATGGACAGGGCAAGAAAAACATTCAGTACTTC
-	TRBV5-1	TRBJ2-1	16	TRBD2	CASSRTSGRAWDEQFF	TGTGCCAGCAGCCGGACTAGCGGGAGGGCATGGGATGAGCAGTTCTTC
few	TRBV27	TRBJ1-2	13	-	CASSHQGVYGYTF	TGTGCCAGCAGTCATCAGGGCGTCTATGGCTACACCTTC
few	TRBV3-2	TRBJ2-1	13	-	CASSQGGEREQFF	TGTGCCAGCAGCCAAGGGGGAGAGAGGGAGCAGTTCTTC
once	TRBV28	TRBJ2-1	14	-	CASSGTSFYNEQFF	TGTGCCAGCAGTGGAACTAGTTTCTACAATGAGCAGTTCTTC
many	TRBV30	TRBJ2-1	18	-	CAWSGPSSGALAYNEQFF	TGTGCCTGGAGTGGGCCTTCCTCAGGGGCCCTAGCCTACAATGAGCAGTTCTTC
-	TRBV6-2/TRBV6-3	TRBJ2-1	15	-	CASRSSSISYNEQFF	TGTGCCAGCAGGAGTAGCTCTATCTCCTACAATGAGCAGTTCTTC
-	TRBV5-5	TRBJ2-5	17	-	CASSLGGVPGHQETQYF	TGTGCCAGCAGCTTGGGAGGGGTGCCCGGGCACCAAGAGACCCAGTACTTC
many	TRBV3-1	TRBJ2-1	10	-	CASSPNEQFF	TGTGCCAGCAGCCCTAATGAGCAGTTCTTC
few	TRBV4-2	TRBJ2-1	17	-	CASSQERGLRSGNEQFF	TGTGCCAGCAGCCAAGAACGAGGGCTTCGGTCTGGCAATGAGCAGTTCTTC
-	TRBV6-2/TRBV6-3	TRBJ2-2	15	-	CASTPGLALAWELFF	TGTGCCAGTACCCCCGGTCTAGCGCTCGCCTGGGAGCTGTTTTTT
many	TRBV20-1	TRBJ2-7	14	TRBD2	CSARKRREGPEQYF	TGCAGTGCTAGGAAGCGGCGGGAGGGCCCCGAGCAGTACTTC
many	TRBV28	TRBJ2-1	17	TRBD2	CASKLAEASSSYNEQFF	TGTGCCAGCAAACTAGCGGAGGCCTCAAGCTCCTACAATGAGCAGTTCTTC
many	TRBV3-2	TRBJ2-7	15	-	CASSQGGLAVSEQYF	TGTGCCAGCAGCCAAGGAGGGCTAGCGGTGTCCGAGCAGTACTTC
many	TRBV2	TRBJ1-1	13	-	CASITGSLIQAFF	TGTGCCAGCATTACAGGGAGCTTGATACAAGCTTTCTTT
many	TRBV5-1	TRBJ1-4	14	-	CASSFRGTNEKLFF	TGCGCCAGCAGCTTTCGTGGAACTAATGAAAAACTGTTTTTT
many	TRBV5-1	TRBJ2-3	15	TRBD2	CASSPRTSGSDTQYF	TGCGCCAGCAGCCCTAGGACTAGCGGGAGTGATACGCAGTATTTT
many	TRBV10-3	TRBJ2-1	12	-	CAIGTTYNEQFF	TGTGCCATCGGGACGACCTACAATGAGCAGTTCTTC
-	TRBV5-1	TRBJ2-1	14	-	CASSLGGPHNEQFF	TGCGCCAGCAGCTTGGGGGGGCCCCACAATGAGCAGTTCTTC
many	TRBV20-1	TRBJ2-1	14	-	CSAYGGESYNEQFF	TGCAGTGCTTACGGGGGCGAGTCCTACAATGAGCAGTTCTTC
many	TRBV6-1	TRBJ2-7	15	TRBD1	CASSTGSRGQGEQYF	TGTGCCAGCAGCACAGGGTCCAGGGGGCAAGGCGAGCAGTACTTC
many	TRBV20-1	TRBJ2-1	13	-	CSPSTGGYNEQFF	TGCAGTCCCAGTACAGGAGGGTACAATGAGCAGTTCTTC
few	TRBV30	TRBJ2-5	12	-	CAWNTHRETQYF	TGTGCCTGGAATACTCACAGGGAGACCCAGTACTTC
many	TRBV28	TRBJ1-6	14	-	CASSWGPAGSPLHF	TGTGCCAGCAGTTGGGGACCTGCTGGGTCACCCCTCCACTTT
many	TRBV20-1	TRBJ2-3	14	TRBD1	CSARADRGRDTQYF	TGCAGTGCTAGAGCTGACAGGGGGCGAGATACGCAGTATTTT
-	TRBV12-5	TRBJ2-3	15	TRBD1	CASGSGQGAADTQYF	TGTGCTAGTGGCTCAGGACAGGGGGCCGCAGATACGCAGTATTTT
many	TRBV24-1	TRBJ2-1	13	TRBD1	CATRGDRDNEQFF	TGTGCCACCAGGGGGGACAGAGACAATGAGCAGTTCTTC
few	TRBV6-2/TRBV6-3	TRBJ2-3	14	-	CASSPGDSTDTQYF	TGTGCCAGCAGTCCCGGGGATAGTACAGATACGCAGTATTTT
many	TRBV6-2/TRBV6-3	TRBJ1-5	15	-	CATQWAGRREQPQHF	TGTGCCACGCAGTGGGCGGGTCGAAGAGAGCAGCCCCAGCATTTT
-	TRBV5-6	TRBJ2-1	15	TRBD1	CASSLAGTGWNEQFF	TGTGCCAGCAGCTTGGCCGGGACAGGGTGGAATGAGCAGTTCTTC
-	TRBV10-1	TRBJ1-5	16	-	CASRPWTGQSNQPQHF	TGCGCCAGCAGACCCTGGACCGGGCAGTCCAATCAGCCCCAGCATTTT
few	TRBV4-3	TRBJ2-1	14	-	CASSIRHSYNEQFF	TGCGCCAGCAGCATCCGCCACTCCTACAATGAGCAGTTCTTC
-	TRBV4-1	TRBJ1-5	15	-	CASSQGHRRNQPQHF	TGCGCCAGCAGCCAGGGACACCGCAGGAATCAGCCCCAGCATTTT
-	TRBV19	TRBJ2-3	16	TRBD2	CASNQGAGGPWDTQYF	TGTGCCAGTAATCAAGGAGCGGGAGGGCCATGGGATACGCAGTATTTT
-	TRBV6-2/TRBV6-3	TRBJ1-4	13	-	CASIREGREKLFF	TGTGCCAGCATACGTGAAGGGCGAGAAAAACTGTTTTTT
-	TRBV28	TRBJ2-1	13	TRBD2	CASQIAGGNEQFF	TGTGCCAGTCAAATAGCGGGAGGTAATGAGCAGTTCTTC
many	TRBV20-1	TRBJ2-7	14	-	CSARSSGPFDEQYF	TGCAGTGCTAGAAGTAGCGGCCCTTTTGACGAGCAGTACTTC
few	TRBV7-7	TRBJ2-5	14	-	CASSFIGGKETQYF	TGTGCTAGCAGCTTTATCGGGGGCAAAGAGACCCAGTACTTC
many	TRBV20-1	TRBJ2-7	14	-	CSARDFRLVSEQYF	TGCAGTGCTAGAGACTTCAGACTAGTCTCCGAGCAGTACTTC
many	TRBV12-3/TRBV12-4	TRBJ1-1	14	-	CASSFLGPGTEAFF	TGTGCCAGCAGTTTTCTGGGGCCGGGGACTGAAGCTTTCTTT
-	TRBV25-1	TRBJ2-7	15	TRBD1	CATYGLTGAIYEQYF	TGTGCCACTTACGGGCTCACAGGGGCTATCTACGAGCAGTACTTC
many	TRBV12-3/TRBV12-4	TRBJ1-1	14	-	CASSFAGPPTEAFF	TGTGCCAGCAGTTTTGCCGGGCCACCCACTGAAGCTTTCTTT
-	TRBV7-9	TRBJ2-1	15	TRBD1	CASSQGQGAKNEQFF	TGTGCCAGCAGCCAGGGACAGGGGGCGAAGAATGAGCAGTTCTTC
many	TRBV10-1	TRBJ2-5	14	-	CASSDPDGQETQYF	TGCGCCAGCAGTGACCCGGACGGACAAGAGACCCAGTACTTC